Included here is one T cell receptor (beta chain) sequence, with context. Anyone treated within the previous three months was excluded. V was cut by 5 bases and J by 0 bases, with 5 bases left in between. Per the germline V gene, CDR1 is SGHNT and CDR2 is YYREEE (reference sequence). CDR3 length: 12 amino acids. The repertoire was sequenced with immunoSEQ multiplex PCR; TCRdb's copy has only in-frame clones and lacks some. The sample shows tens of thousands of clones, about 92% of them seen only once. The record originates from a study of resident and recirculating memory T cells in vitiligo. The sequenced sample consisted of blood. This receptor was taken from a male donor with vitiligo. The genes are TRBV5-4 and TRBJ2-5; weak D call: TRBD2 (5 bases). The CDR3, as DNA: TGTGCCAGCAGGAGGGACCAAGAGACCCAGTACTTC. As protein: CASRRDQETQYF. Looking up the rest from reference TRBV5-4 and TRBJ2-5 gives the full variable domain: ETGVTQSPTHLIKTRGQQVTLRCSSQSGHNTVSWYQQALGQGPQFIFQYYREEENGRGNFPPRFSGLQFPNYSSELNVNALELDDSALYLCASRRDQETQYFGPGTRLLVL.